This TCR beta chain was profiled in a study of tumor and adjacent non-tumor tissue in lung cancer. Study-level background: The patients, around 11 men and 5 women, were roughly 30 to 85 with stage I to III disease. Each sample yielded 3.5 million to 4.5 million productive TCRbeta reads on average. Study-level points and caveats: Higher tumor TCR diversity was associated with shorter survival.

The CDR3 sequence is 13 residues long. V lost 6 bases to trimming and J lost 9 bases; unmatched junction nucleotides: 13. The germline V gene has CDR1 DFQATT and CDR2 SNEGSKA (reference sequence). A modified ARM-PCR protocol with three rounds of nested PCR amplified TCRbeta. TCRdb reanalysed the multiplex PCR reads using MiXCR and keeps one entry per CDR3 protein. The table records approximately 120,000 distinct CDR3 sequences, roughly three fifths of them present only once. This clonotype turned up a few times. Its antigen is still unknown. The template was RNA from unsorted bulk tissue. More than 3 cm separated this lung sample from the edge of the tumor.

The TCR was taken from a man aged 60 to 75 with non-small cell lung cancer. The chain employs TRBV20-1 and TRBJ1-2, with TRBD1 matching over 7 bases. Sequencing was carried out using distant non-tumor lung tissue. For the CDR3, the DNA is TGCAGTGCCGGGGACAGCGGCCGCAAGAGCTACACCTTC. The encoded protein is CSAGDSGRKSYTF.